The 27 T cell receptor beta chains below come from one sample, sequenced in a study of cytomegalovirus exposure and HLA in healthy donors. A multiplex PCR was run with 60 Vbeta primers and 13 Jbeta primers. Profiling relied on immunoSEQ multiplex PCR, and the TCRdb table lists in-frame clones only, not all of them. The sample records under 200,000 clones, roughly 73% being singletons. The sequenced sample was PBMCs. The source of these receptors is a woman aged 25-40 years in good health and CMV-seronegative.

This clone has a single count. The CDR3 reads CASSYGRTGTYGYTF. The CDR3 bases are TGTGCCAGCAGTTACGGTAGGACAGGGACTTATGGCTACACCTTC. The gene calls are TRBV6-6 and TRBJ1-2, with 8 bases that match TRBD1. Germline assignment: CDR1 MNHNY and CDR2 SVGAGI (reference sequence). The CDR3 is made up of 15 amino acids. Trimming took 2 bases from V and 5 from J; bases not matched to a gene: 7.

This clone came up once. The genes are TRBV5-1 and TRBJ2-7; no firm D call. The germline V gene encodes CDR1 SGHRS and CDR2 YFSETQ. Trimming left V 5 bases short and J 4 bases short, with 7 bases between. CDR3 size: 11 residues. CDR3 sequence (DNA): TGCGCCAGCAGATCAGCGTACGAGCAGTACTTC. It codes for CASRSAYEQYF.

This clone was seen only once. The V and J genes are TRBV7-6 and TRBJ2-5; 8 bases map to TRBD1. V dropped 5 bases and J dropped 2; count of bases not matched to a gene: 7. This CDR3 has 15 amino acids. Per the germline V gene, CDR1 is SGHVS and CDR2 is FNYEAQ. The CDR3 protein is CASSTRQGRQETQYF. CDR3 bases: TGTGCCAGCAGCACGCGACAGGGGCGGCAAGAGACCCAGTACTTC.

The chain carries TRBV2 and TRBJ2-5; tentative D call: TRBD1 (5 bases). This CDR3 has 12 residues. Germline V gives CDR1 SNHLY, CDR2 FYNNEI. V lost 6 bases to trimming and J lost 0 bases, with 5 bases between them. CDR3 region: CASRTDQETQYF. Here the CDR3 DNA reads TGTGCCAGCAGGACAGACCAAGAGACCCAGTACTTC.

The chain uses TRBV30 and TRBJ2-2, with no clear D. The germline V and J ends were trimmed by 0 bases and 5 bases, with 7 bases remaining between them. The CDR3 sequence is 13 residues long. Germline assignment: CDR1 GTSNPN and CDR2 SVGIG (reference sequence). CDR3 nucleotides: TGTGCCTGGAGTGTACGGTCTACCGGGGAGCTGTTTTTT. This codes for CAWSVRSTGELFF.

V usage is TRBV11-2 and J usage is TRBJ2-1; 7 nucleotides line up with TRBD2. J lost 6 bases, V lost 2 bases, and 10 bases had no gene match. Germline V gene data show CDR1 as SGHAT and CDR2 as FQNNGV. CDR3 length: 16 amino acids. Here the CDR3 DNA reads TGTGCCAGCAGCTTAAGGTTCGCGGGAGAAGGCAATGAGCAGTTCTTC. It encodes CASSLRFAGEGNEQFF.

This clone was seen a single time. The chain has TRBV19 and TRBJ1-5; 8 bases agree with TRBD1. Trimming cost V 3 bases and J 3 bases; bases outside gene matches: 4. Germline V gene sequence: CDR1 LNHDA, CDR2 SQIVND (reference sequence). This CDR3 spans 15 amino acids. CDR3 in amino acids: CASSMDRVHNQPQHF. The CDR3 region has the DNA TGTGCCAGTAGTATGGACAGGGTACACAATCAGCCCCAGCATTTT.

This clone was detected a few times. J is TRBJ2-1 and V is TRBV2, with TRBD2 as a possible D gene (7 bases). This CDR3 spans 13 amino acids. Trimming took 6 bases from V and 15 from J, leaving 21 bases between them. Germline-derived CDR1 and CDR2 are SNHLY and FYNNEI. The CDR3 loop reads CASRDQSGGFMFF. DNA for the CDR3: TGTGCCAGCAGGGACCAGTCGGGGGGCTTCATGTTCTTC.

The chain employs TRBV5-8 and TRBJ2-7, with TRBD1 matching 7 bases. The CDR3 is made up of 14 amino acids. Germline trimming cut 0 bases from V and 3 bases from J; bases unmatched to any gene: 3. Germline values: CDR1 SGHTS, CDR2 YDEGEE. Written as DNA, the CDR3 is TGTGCCAGCAGCTTGGGACAGGGCGACTACGAGCAGTACTTC. It specifies CASSLGQGDYEQYF.

The CDR3 spells CASSGWAYEQYF. The CDR3 coding sequence is TGTGCCAGCAGTGGATGGGCTTACGAGCAGTACTTC. This chain connects TRBV6-1 to TRBJ2-7; unclear D gene. The CDR3 covers 12 residues. Germline CDR1 MNHNS, CDR2 SASEGT. Trimming cost V 4 bases and J 4 bases, with 8 bases left between them.

The chain couples TRBV11-1 to TRBJ2-3; 13 bases are shared with TRBD2. CDR3 length: 18 residues. Germline values: CDR1 SGHAT, CDR2 FQDESV (reference sequence). V lost 0 bases and J lost 5; bases outside the gene matches: 8. CDR3 nucleotides: TGTGCCAGCAGCTTAGCCTCGGGACTAGCGGGATTTCAAGATACGCAGTATTTT. Residues: CASSLASGLAGFQDTQYF. The full variable domain, its missing parts supplied by reference TRBV11-1 and TRBJ2-3, is EAEVAQSPRYKITEKSQAVAFWCDPISGHATLYWYRQILGQGPELLVQFQDESVVDDSQLPKDRFSAERLKGVDSTLKIQPAELGDSAMYLCASSLASGLAGFQDTQYFGPGTRLTVL.

In this sample, this clone turned up once. The chain carries TRBV18 and TRBJ1-3; 8 bases match TRBD1. Germline CDR1 and CDR2: KGHSH and LQKENI. Trimming took 2 bases from V and 0 from J; bases not matched to a gene: 12. This CDR3 region has 19 residues. The CDR3 sequence: CASSPLGTGSSYSGNTIYF. DNA of the CDR3: TGTGCCAGCTCACCATTGGGGACAGGCTCTTCCTACTCTGGAAACACCATATATTTT.

The gene calls are TRBV2 and TRBJ2-1; 10 bases are shared with TRBD1. This CDR3 has 15 amino acids. V gave up 6 bases and J gave up 8 bases; unmatched junction bases: 10. Germline V gene lookup returns CDR1 SNHLY and CDR2 FYNNEI. DNA of the CDR3: TGTGCCAGCAGCCTGGGACAGGGGAGGTGGTATGAGCAGTTCTTC. Its translation is CASSLGQGRWYEQFF.

The CDR3 coding sequence is TGTGCCAGTACCCTAACCGGACAGGGGGCTGGAAACACCATATATTTT. It yields the protein CASTLTGQGAGNTIYF. This rearrangement joins TRBV19 to TRBJ1-3, with TRBD1 matching over 10 bases. Trimming cost V 7 bases and J 2 bases; bases outside gene matches: 8. The CDR3 runs 16 residues. The germline V gene has CDR1 LNHDA and CDR2 SQIVND (reference sequence).

The chain employs TRBV11-1 and TRBJ2-1; 15 bases fit TRBD2. Trimming at V came to 4 bases and at J to 6 bases, leaving 10 bases not matched to a gene. The CDR3 is 18 amino acids. CDR1 and CDR2 (germline): SGHAT, FQDESV (reference sequence). The CDR3 sequence: CASSSGLAGGVLFNEQFF. The CDR3 DNA sequence: TGTGCCAGCAGCTCGGGACTAGCGGGGGGCGTACTGTTCAATGAGCAGTTCTTC. The full variable domain, with the rest looked up from reference TRBV11-1 and TRBJ2-1, is EAEVAQSPRYKITEKSQAVAFWCDPISGHATLYWYRQILGQGPELLVQFQDESVVDDSQLPKDRFSAERLKGVDSTLKIQPAELGDSAMYLCASSSGLAGGVLFNEQFFGPGTRLTVL.

The chain is built from TRBV30 and TRBJ2-5; 7 nucleotides agree with TRBD2. The J call is in doubt because the DNA end fits TRBJ2-7 better. The germline gives CDR1 GTSNPN, CDR2 SVGIG (reference sequence). There are 14 residues in the CDR3. CDR3 nucleotide sequence: TGTGCCTGGAGTGGCGGGGCGGGAGACGGCGAGCAGTACTTC. Translation: CAWSGGAGDGEQYF.

The chain is built from TRBV27 and TRBJ2-3, with a possible D match to TRBD1 (6 bases). This CDR3 is 15 amino acids long. CDR1 MNHEY and CDR2 SMNVEV come from the germline V gene (reference sequence). V lost 3 bases to trimming and J lost 4 bases, with 14 bases between them. The CDR3 region has the DNA TGTGCCAGCAGTTTTCAGACAGGAACTGCAGATACGCAGTATTTT. Translation: CASSFQTGTADTQYF.

This clone has just a few counts. The V call is TRBV25-1, the J call TRBJ1-4; D is uncertain. CDR1 and CDR2 (germline): MGHDK, SYGVNS. V was shortened by 6 bases and J by 4 bases, with 15 bases between the two germline ends. CDR3 length equals 15 residues. Here the CDR3 reads CASRAMPGLNEKLFF. DNA of the CDR3: TGTGCCAGCAGAGCAATGCCGGGTCTTAATGAAAAACTGTTTTTT.

This clone was seen only a few times. J is TRBJ2-7 and V is TRBV28, with 9 bases identical to TRBD1. V shed 6 bases and J 5 bases; nucleotides not matched to a gene: 5. Germline V lookup: CDR1 MDHEN, CDR2 SYDVKM. The CDR3 is 13 amino acids. CDR3 sequence (DNA): TGTGCCAGCAGACCGGGACAGGGTGACGAGCAGTACTTC. Translation: CASRPGQGDEQYF.

The chain carries TRBV6-5 and TRBJ2-7; 7 bases agree with TRBD1. This CDR3 is 15 amino acids long. V was pared by 4 bases and J by 0 bases, with 6 bases of the junction left unmatched. The germline CDR1 and CDR2 sequences are MNHEY and SVGAGI. As DNA, the CDR3 is TGTGCCAGCAGTTCCCTGGACAGGACCTCCTACGAGCAGTACTTC. This encodes CASSSLDRTSYEQYF.

This clone showed up just a few times. The chain employs TRBV30 and TRBJ1-5; D gene uncertain. The CDR3 consists of 14 residues. Trimming left V 0 bases short and J 0 bases short, with 6 bases between. Germline V gene lookup returns CDR1 GTSNPN and CDR2 SVGIG (reference sequence). The CDR3 coding sequence is TGTGCCTGGAGTGTACATTATAGCAATCAGCCCCAGCATTTT. This translates into CAWSVHYSNQPQHF.

The V gene is TRBV5-8, the J gene TRBJ2-5; 8 bases line up with TRBD1. The V segment lost 4 bases and the J segment 1 base; nucleotides outside the gene matches: 6. The CDR3 has 15 residues. From germline, CDR1 is SGHTS and CDR2 YDEGEE. CDR3 nucleotides: TGTGCCAGCAGCCCCCGCAGGGGGCCCCAAGAGACCCAGTACTTC. As protein: CASSPRRGPQETQYF.

The rearrangement links TRBV9 to TRBJ1-2, with 7 bases matching TRBD1. This CDR3 has 12 amino acids. V was pared by 3 bases and J by 8 bases, with 4 bases of the junction left unmatched. Germline CDR1 is SGDLS and CDR2 is YYNGEE. The CDR3 DNA follows: TGTGCCAGCAGCGCAGACAGGGACGGCTACACCTTC. Translated: CASSADRDGYTF. The complete variable domain, with remaining parts taken from reference TRBV9 and TRBJ1-2, reads DSGVTQTPKHLITATGQRVTLRCSPRSGDLSVYWYQQSLDQGLQFLIQYYNGEERAKGNILERFSAQQFPDLHSELNLSSLELGDSALYFCASSADRDGYTFGSGTRLTVV.

The chain carries TRBV5-6 and TRBJ1-2; TRBD1 matches 7 bases. The CDR3 runs to 14 residues. The V segment lost 2 bases and the J segment 4 bases; nucleotides outside the gene matches: 5. Germline V gene lookup returns CDR1 SGHDT and CDR2 YYEEEE. CDR3 residues: CASSFSGGLYGYTF. The CDR3 DNA reads TGTGCCAGCAGCTTTTCAGGGGGACTCTATGGCTACACCTTC.

This clone was observed once. This chain joins TRBV4-1 and TRBJ2-6, with 8 bases matching TRBD2. The CDR3 runs to 18 residues. Germline V gene lookup returns CDR1 MGHRA and CDR2 YSYEKL. J lost 2 bases, V lost 5 bases, and 11 bases had no gene match. The CDR3 DNA is TGCGCCAGCAGCTACGGACTAGCTATACAGGCTGGGGCCAACGTCCTGACTTTC. Amino acids: CASSYGLAIQAGANVLTF.

A remark on this clone: Compared with germline, one end of the junction differs, possibly owing to a read error. CDR3 in amino acids: CAGRERDRDYGYTF. The CDR3 region has the DNA TGTGCCGGCAGAGAACGGGACAGGGACTATGGCTACACCTTC. The chain is built from TRBV13 and TRBJ1-2; TRBD1 agrees at 9 bases. CDR3 length equals 14 residues. Germline lookup yields CDR1 PRHDT and CDR2 FYEKMQ (reference sequence).

The chain carries TRBV4-1 and TRBJ2-7, with TRBD1 matching over 10 bases. The V and J ends lost 4 bases and 3 bases, in that order; junction bases with no gene match: 15. From germline, CDR1 is MGHRA and CDR2 YSYEKL. The CDR3 has 18 residues. Here the CDR3 DNA reads TGCGCCAGCAGCCGCGCCCCCGGGGGAGGACAGGGGGTCTACGAGCAGTACTTC. This encodes CASSRAPGGGQGVYEQYF.